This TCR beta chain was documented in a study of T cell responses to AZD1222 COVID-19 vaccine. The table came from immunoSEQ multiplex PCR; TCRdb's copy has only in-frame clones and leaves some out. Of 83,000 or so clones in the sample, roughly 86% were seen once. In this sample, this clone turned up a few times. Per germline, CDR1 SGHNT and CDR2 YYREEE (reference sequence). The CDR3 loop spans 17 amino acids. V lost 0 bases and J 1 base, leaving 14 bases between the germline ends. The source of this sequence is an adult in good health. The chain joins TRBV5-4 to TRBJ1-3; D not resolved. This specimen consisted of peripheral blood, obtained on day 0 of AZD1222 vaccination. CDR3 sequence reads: CASSLGTAIESGNTIYF. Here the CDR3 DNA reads TGTGCCAGCAGCTTGGGGACGGCGATAGAGTCTGGAAACACCATATATTTT.